This passage covers 28 T cell receptor beta chains from one sample sequenced in a study of control samples from healthy donors and cancer patients. Here immunoSEQ multiplex PCR was the method, and the copy in TCRdb shows in-frame clones only, minus some. The sample has tens of thousands of clones, approximately 89% seen once; the top ten hold 15% to 25%. Sample: blood. The receptor source for this set is a man in his fifties in good health.

The V gene is TRBV13, the J gene TRBJ1-2; 11 bases agree with TRBD1. This CDR3 spans 14 amino acids. V gave up 6 bases and J gave up 4 bases; unmatched junction bases: 4. Germline CDR1 is PRHDT and CDR2 is FYEKMQ (reference sequence). In nucleotides, the CDR3 is TGTGCCAGCAGGCCCGGGACAGGGGGCTATGGCTACACCTTC. Amino acid sequence: CASRPGTGGYGYTF.

The chain combines TRBV18 with TRBJ1-5, with 10 nucleotides matching TRBD1. Germline CDR1 KGHSH, CDR2 LQKENI. The CDR3 consists of 15 residues. V trimming: 6 bases; J trimming: 6 bases; junction bases outside the gene matches: 8. CDR3 DNA sequence: TGTGCCAGCTCCCCCGGGACAGGGGTTCCTCAGCCCCAGCATTTT. It encodes CASSPGTGVPQPQHF.

In this sample, this clone turned up once. J is TRBJ2-1 and V is TRBV24-1; D might be TRBD1 (6 bases). Germline V gene sequence: CDR1 KGHDR, CDR2 SFDVKD. Trimming removed 3 bases at V and 7 bases at J, with 15 bases between. The CDR3 spans 15 residues. For the CDR3, the DNA is TGTGCCACCAGTGATCCCGGACAGTTATCTAATGAGCAGTTCTTC. It specifies CATSDPGQLSNEQFF.

The J gene is TRBJ1-4, the V gene TRBV6-4; 7 nucleotides align to TRBD1. The V segment lost 0 bases and the J segment 2 bases; nucleotides outside the gene matches: 9. Germline V gene lookup returns CDR1 MRHNA and CDR2 SNTAGT. The CDR3 spans 18 residues. The CDR3 DNA follows: TGTGCCAGCAGTGACTCGAGGCAGGGGGGCGGCACTAATGAAAAACTGTTTTTT. Amino acid sequence: CASSDSRQGGGTNEKLFF.

The V and J genes are TRBV6-5 and TRBJ1-2; tentative D call: TRBD1 (5 bases). The germline V gene encodes CDR1 MNHEY and CDR2 SVGAGI. This CDR3 is built from 13 residues. Deletions cut 6 bases from V and 6 bases from J, with 14 bases between. This CDR3 is CASRQGGRHGYTF. The CDR3 DNA is TGTGCCAGCAGGCAGGGAGGTCGGCATGGCTACACCTTC.

V and J are TRBV10-3 and TRBJ2-7; a weak D match, TRBD2 (6 bases). The V end lost 5 bases, the J end lost 7 bases, and 18 bases lay between the germline ends. Germline CDR1 is ENHRY and CDR2 is SYGVKD. The length of the CDR3 is 14 residues. This CDR3 reads CAISHGGTGLEQYF. The CDR3, as DNA: TGTGCCATCAGTCACGGGGGAACGGGTCTTGAGCAGTACTTC.

V gene TRBV19 combines with J gene TRBJ1-1; 9 positions agree with TRBD1. The CDR3 covers 17 residues. The V gene's germline CDR1 is LNHDA and CDR2 SQIVND (reference sequence). The trim removed 6 bases at V and 5 bases at J, leaving 16 bases unmatched. CDR3 protein: CASSPLGDRAPGTEAFF. CDR3 sequence (DNA): TGTGCCAGTAGCCCTTTAGGGGACAGGGCACCAGGGACTGAAGCTTTCTTT.

The V gene is TRBV13, the J gene TRBJ2-1; 8 nucleotides match TRBD2. There are 15 residues in the CDR3. Germline V gene lookup returns CDR1 PRHDT and CDR2 FYEKMQ (reference sequence). V gave up 6 bases and J gave up 4 bases; unmatched junction bases: 8. Here the CDR3 reads CASSPTSGRYNEQFF. The CDR3 nucleotides are TGTGCCAGCAGTCCCACTAGCGGCAGATACAATGAGCAGTTCTTC.

The chain uses TRBV18 and TRBJ1-5; TRBD1 might be the D (5 bases). CDR1 and CDR2 (germline): KGHSH, LQKENI. The CDR3 loop spans 16 amino acids. V was clipped by 5 bases and J by 0 bases, with 14 bases between them. This CDR3 is CASSSSGPYSNQPQHF. The CDR3 DNA reads as TGTGCCAGCTCATCCTCAGGGCCGTATAGCAATCAGCCCCAGCATTTT.

The rearrangement uses TRBV9 and TRBJ2-3; D call uncertain. Germline CDR1 SGDLS, CDR2 YYNGEE. This CDR3 contains 15 residues. V was shortened by 2 bases and J by 2 bases, with 12 bases between the two germline ends. The CDR3 DNA reads as TGTGCCAGCAGCGTTCAGGCCCGACCCACAGATACGCAGTATTTT. This codes for CASSVQARPTDTQYF.

The rearrangement uses TRBV24-1 and TRBJ2-1; 9 positions match TRBD2. V lost 2 bases and J lost 7; bases outside the gene matches: 2. Per the germline V gene, CDR1 is KGHDR and CDR2 is SFDVKD. The CDR3 spans 14 residues. This CDR3 reads CATSDSLAGNEQFF. CDR3 coding DNA: TGTGCCACCAGTGATTCCCTAGCGGGAAATGAGCAGTTCTTC.

V gene TRBV10-3 combines with J gene TRBJ2-5; tentative D call: TRBD2 (5 bases). The V and J ends lost 0 bases and 2 bases respectively, with 13 bases between them. The CDR3 runs to 16 residues. In germline, CDR1 is ENHRY, CDR2 SYGVKD. The CDR3: CAISESTGIPQETQYF. CDR3 sequence (DNA): TGTGCCATCAGTGAGTCTACCGGGATTCCGCAAGAGACCCAGTACTTC.

V gene TRBV13 combines with J gene TRBJ1-1; 8 bases match TRBD1. The germline CDR1 and CDR2 sequences are PRHDT and FYEKMQ (reference sequence). This CDR3 is 14 amino acids long. With V trimmed by 2 bases and J by 4 bases, 3 bases remained unmatched. This chain's CDR3 is CASSLQGAITEAFF. In DNA, the CDR3 is TGTGCCAGCAGCTTACAGGGGGCAATCACTGAAGCTTTCTTT.

The chain recombines TRBV20-1 with TRBJ1-2; no clear D. Per germline, CDR1 DFQATT and CDR2 SNEGSKA (reference sequence). The CDR3 is made up of 11 amino acids. V shed 6 bases and J shed 9 bases, with 14 bases lying between them. The CDR3 here is CSANGILSYTF. CDR3 coding DNA: TGCAGTGCAAACGGGATTTTAAGCTACACCTTC.

This clone has only a few counts. The genes are TRBV7-8 and TRBJ2-7; the match to TRBD2 covers 11 bases. V lost 3 bases, J lost 6 bases, and 4 bases stayed unmatched. Germline CDR1 and CDR2: SGHVS and FQNEAQ. This CDR3 is 14 amino acids long. This chain's CDR3 is CASSFSGRASEQYF. CDR3 nucleotide sequence: TGTGCCAGCAGCTTTAGCGGGAGGGCCTCCGAGCAGTACTTC.

V is TRBV5-1 and J is TRBJ2-3, with D possibly matching TRBD2 (5 bases). CDR1 is SGHRS, CDR2 YFSETQ, per germline. The V and J ends lost 8 bases and 0 bases respectively, with 19 bases between them. The CDR3 covers 16 residues. The CDR3 sequence: CASSLGAAQSTDTQYF. For the CDR3, the DNA is TGCGCCAGTTCATTGGGAGCCGCGCAAAGCACAGATACGCAGTATTTT.

The V call is TRBV18, the J call TRBJ2-1; D is perhaps TRBD1 (5 bases). Germline lookup yields CDR1 KGHSH and CDR2 LQKENI. CDR3 length: 16 amino acids. The germline V and J ends were trimmed by 4 bases and 0 bases, with 13 bases remaining between them. In DNA form, the CDR3 reads TGTGCCAGCTCACTTTGGGGCAGTACCTCCTACAATGAGCAGTTCTTC. This sequence encodes CASSLWGSTSYNEQFF.

This clone was counted a single time. The chain has TRBV11-3 and TRBJ2-7; D may be TRBD1 (5 bases). The ends were cut back, 0 bases at V and 2 bases at J, with 11 bases in the middle. This CDR3 spans 15 amino acids. Germline CDR1 reads SGHNT; CDR2 reads YENEEA. CDR3 DNA sequence: TGTGCCAGCAGCTTAGATCCAGGACAAACCTACGAGCAGTACTTC. It translates to CASSLDPGQTYEQYF.

The chain uses TRBV9 and TRBJ2-1, with D maybe TRBD1 (5 bases). V lost 0 bases and J lost 7, with 14 bases in between. Germline V gene sequence: CDR1 SGDLS, CDR2 YYNGEE. This CDR3 has 15 amino acids. CDR3 sequence: CASSVGWGKENEQFF. CDR3 DNA sequence: TGTGCCAGCAGCGTAGGGTGGGGCAAAGAGAATGAGCAGTTCTTC.

The rearrangement uses TRBV5-1 and TRBJ2-5; 7 bases align to TRBD1. V dropped 5 bases and J dropped 4; count of bases not matched to a gene: 11. The V gene's germline CDR1 is SGHRS and CDR2 YFSETQ. The CDR3 sequence is 15 residues long. CDR3 amino acids: CASRAFAGGAETQYF. The CDR3 DNA sequence: TGCGCCAGCAGAGCATTCGCAGGGGGAGCAGAGACCCAGTACTTC.

Regarding this clone: The germline gene is not matched at one end of the junction; a read error may be the cause. The V gene is TRBV15, the J gene TRBJ2-3; unclear D gene. Germline V lookup: CDR1 LNHNV, CDR2 YYDKDF (reference sequence). CDR3 size: 14 residues. CDR3 bases: TGTGCCACCAGCCGAGAGTCGGGCACAGATACGCAGTATTTT. As protein: CATSRESGTDTQYF.

The chain employs TRBV5-1 and TRBJ1-1; D is unresolved. Trimming removed 7 bases at V and 0 bases at J, with 13 bases between. The germline CDR1 and CDR2 sequences are SGHRS and YFSETQ. The CDR3 sequence is 14 residues long. The CDR3 loop is CASASYNMNTEAFF. DNA for the CDR3: TGCGCCAGCGCCTCGTACAACATGAACACTGAAGCTTTCTTT.

The J gene is TRBJ1-4, the V gene TRBV4-1; D call uncertain. This CDR3 spans 16 amino acids. The V and J ends lost 4 bases and 8 bases respectively, with 20 bases between them. The germline gives CDR1 MGHRA, CDR2 YSYEKL. CDR3 loop: CASSLVPRAGGEKLFF. The CDR3 DNA reads as TGCGCCAGCAGCCTCGTACCTCGGGCGGGTGGGGAAAAACTGTTTTTT.

This chain connects TRBV4-2 to TRBJ1-5; TRBD1 is a possible D gene (6 bases). V lost 4 bases to trimming and J lost 5 bases, with 12 bases between them. Germline V gene lookup returns CDR1 LGHNA and CDR2 YNFKEQ. The CDR3 spans 14 residues. The CDR3 is CASSRPGTYQPQHF. For the CDR3, the DNA is TGTGCCAGCAGCCGCCCCGGGACATATCAGCCCCAGCATTTT.

This clone was counted between two and nine times. The chain uses TRBV4-3 and TRBJ1-2, with D maybe TRBD1 (5 bases). Germline V gene sequence: CDR1 LGHNA, CDR2 YSLEER. The CDR3 is 14 residues long. V dropped 0 bases and J dropped 8 bases, with 13 bases sitting between them. CDR3 residues: CASSQDLQGAGYTF. Written as DNA, the CDR3 is TGCGCCAGCAGCCAAGATTTACAAGGGGCGGGCTACACCTTC.

J is TRBJ2-7 and V is TRBV4-1; the D is unclear. The CDR3 is made up of 14 amino acids. Germline V gives CDR1 MGHRA, CDR2 YSYEKL. Between the trimmed V and J ends, which lost 4 bases and 0 bases, there was a span of 10 bases. The CDR3 region is CASSRESSSYEQYF. CDR3 coding DNA: TGCGCCAGCAGCCGTGAAAGCAGCTCCTACGAGCAGTACTTC.

V and J are TRBV12-3 or TRBV12-4 and TRBJ2-5, with D uncertain. The V and J ends lost 6 bases and 8 bases respectively, with 16 bases between them. The CDR3 spans 13 residues. The CDR3 DNA follows: TGTGCCAGCAGGACCTGGGCTTTGGAAACCCAGTACTTC. Protein sequence: CASRTWALETQYF.

This clone was recorded once. The genes are TRBV24-1 and TRBJ1-2, with D unclear. Germline V CDR1 and CDR2: KGHDR, SFDVKD. V was shortened by 0 bases and J by 5 bases, with 9 bases between the two germline ends. The CDR3 runs 14 residues. CDR3 bases: TGTGCCACCAGTGATTTGACGAGGGAATATGGCTACACCTTC. It is translated as CATSDLTREYGYTF.